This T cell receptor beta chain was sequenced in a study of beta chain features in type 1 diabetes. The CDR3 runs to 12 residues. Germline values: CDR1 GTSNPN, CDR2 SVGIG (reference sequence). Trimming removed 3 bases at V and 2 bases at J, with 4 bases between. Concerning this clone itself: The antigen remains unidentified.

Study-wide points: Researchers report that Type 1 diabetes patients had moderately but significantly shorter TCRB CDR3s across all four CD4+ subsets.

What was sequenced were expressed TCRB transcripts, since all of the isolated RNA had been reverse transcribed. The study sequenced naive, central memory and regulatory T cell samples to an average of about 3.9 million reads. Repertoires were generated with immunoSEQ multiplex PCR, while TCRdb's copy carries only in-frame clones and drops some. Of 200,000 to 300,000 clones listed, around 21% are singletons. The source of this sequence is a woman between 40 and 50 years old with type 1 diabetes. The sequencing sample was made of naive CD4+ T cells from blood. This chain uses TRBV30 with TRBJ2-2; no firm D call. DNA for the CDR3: TGTGCCTGGAGCAGAAACACCGGGGAGCTGTTTTTT. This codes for CAWSRNTGELFF.